One sample yielded the 31 T cell receptor beta chains listed below, sequenced in a study of response to subunit inactivated influenza vaccine. TCRdb reprocessed the RT-PCR reads via MiXCR and lists one record per CDR3 protein. The sample has more than 150,000 distinct CDR3 sequences; approximately 8.7% are singletons. The source was non-naive T cells sorted from PBMCs, collected on the day of vaccination. These receptors originate from a man aged 45-65 years who received an inactivated influenza vaccine.

V and J are TRBV5-1 and TRBJ2-3, with D possibly TRBD2 on 6 matching bases. Germline loops: CDR1 SGHRS, CDR2 YFSETQ. The length of the CDR3 is 14 residues. V was trimmed by 4 bases and J by 5 bases, leaving 14 bases between them. The CDR3 is CASSPGTLRDTQYF. The CDR3 region has the DNA TGCGCCAGCAGCCCAGGGACTTTACGAGATACGCAGTATTTT.

The CDR3 bases are TGTGCCATCTGGCCTCACAGGGACAGGGGGCTGTTTTGGACTGAAGCTTTCTTT. It encodes CAIWPHRDRGLFWTEAFF. V usage is TRBV3-1 and J usage is TRBJ1-1, with 12 bases aligning to TRBD1. This CDR3 is 18 amino acids long. J gave up 5 bases and V 10 bases, and 20 bases lay outside the gene matches. CDR1 and CDR2 from the germline V gene are LGHDT and YNNKEL (reference sequence).

This clonotype was found many times. This chain joins TRBV20-1 and TRBJ1-2; D is undetermined. This CDR3 comprises 15 residues. Trimming took off 5 bases at V and 6 bases at J, with 22 bases between the two ends. The germline V gene encodes CDR1 DFQATT and CDR2 SNEGSKA (reference sequence). CDR3 protein: CSALAGLRLTDGYTF. Written as DNA, the CDR3 is TGCAGTGCTCTAGCGGGGTTGAGGTTGACTGATGGCTACACCTTC.

This clonotype appeared a few times. V is TRBV4-3 and J is TRBJ2-1; D unclear. The germline V gene has CDR1 LGHNA and CDR2 YSLEER. Trimming left V 0 bases short and J 4 bases short, with 4 bases between. The CDR3 runs to 13 residues. In DNA form, the CDR3 reads TGCGCCAGCAGCCAAGAAGTGTACAATGAGCAGTTCTTC. Its protein is CASSQEVYNEQFF.

V usage is TRBV9 and J usage is TRBJ2-2; D ambiguous. This CDR3 has 16 amino acids. The V end lost 0 bases, the J end lost 2 bases, and 11 bases lay between the germline ends. The V gene's germline CDR1 is SGDLS and CDR2 YYNGEE. The CDR3 loop is CASSVEGQSNTGELFF. The CDR3 region has the DNA TGTGCCAGCAGCGTAGAAGGCCAATCCAACACCGGGGAGCTGTTTTTT.

V and J are TRBV20-1 and TRBJ2-1, with 8 bases that match TRBD2. The CDR3 extends over 16 amino acids. After removal of 0 bases from V and 1 base from J, the junction contained 5 bases not matched to a gene. CDR1 and CDR2 from the germline V gene are DFQATT and SNEGSKA (reference sequence). DNA for the CDR3: TGCAGTGCTAGAGATAGTTCGGGGGGGTCCTACAATGAGCAGTTCTTC. The encoded protein is CSARDSSGGSYNEQFF.

This clonotype turned up a few times. V and J are TRBV4-3 and TRBJ2-6; unclear D gene. Per germline, CDR1 LGHNA and CDR2 YSLEER. The CDR3 has 15 residues. The ends were cut back, 0 bases at V and 0 bases at J, with 3 bases in the middle. As DNA, the CDR3 is TGCGCCAGCAGCCAAGAGGTCTCTGGGGCCAACGTCCTGACTTTC. Translation: CASSQEVSGANVLTF.

The chain uses TRBV5-4 and TRBJ2-7, with D possibly matching TRBD1 (5 bases). V was trimmed by 4 bases and J by 1 base, leaving 9 bases between them. CDR3 length equals 13 residues. Germline CDR1 and CDR2: SGHNT and YYREEE (reference sequence). CDR3 amino acids: CASSTDTSYEQYF. DNA of the CDR3: TGTGCCAGCAGCACGGACACATCCTACGAGCAGTACTTC.

This clonotype was observed at least ten times. V and J are TRBV10-3 and TRBJ1-2; a weak D match, TRBD1 (5 bases). Deletions cut 6 bases from V and 2 bases from J, with 7 bases between. Per germline, CDR1 ENHRY and CDR2 SYGVKD. The CDR3 loop spans 12 amino acids. The CDR3 spells CAIRQENYGYTF. CDR3 sequence (DNA): TGTGCCATCAGACAGGAGAACTATGGCTACACCTTC.

This clonotype was counted at least ten times. The chain is built from TRBV29-1 and TRBJ2-3; 7 bases match TRBD1. The J segment lost 0 bases and the V segment lost 5 bases, leaving 14 bases of the junction unmatched. Germline CDR1 SQVTM, CDR2 ANQGSEA. There are 17 residues in the CDR3. The CDR3 sequence: CSVSPIRDSPSTDTQYF. The CDR3 DNA reads TGCAGCGTTTCACCTATACGGGACAGTCCTAGCACAGATACGCAGTATTTT.

The chain couples TRBV6-1 to TRBJ1-2; 7 nucleotides match TRBD1. This CDR3 spans 14 amino acids. Trimming at V came to 3 bases and at J to 8 bases, leaving 9 bases not matched to a gene. Germline loops: CDR1 MNHNS, CDR2 SASEGT. The CDR3 DNA is TGTGCCAGCAGTGACGCTGTGGGAGGGGGCGGCTACACCTTC. Its translation: CASSDAVGGGGYTF.

V usage is TRBV4-3 and J usage is TRBJ2-3, with D possibly being TRBD2 (6 bases). CDR3 length equals 14 residues. V lost 1 base and J lost 3, with 8 bases in between. CDR1 and CDR2 from the germline V gene are LGHNA and YSLEER. For the CDR3, the DNA is TGCGCCAGCAGCCAAGCGGGAGTAACAGATACGCAGTATTTT. Encoded protein: CASSQAGVTDTQYF.

This clonotype was counted at least ten times. The chain links TRBV5-1 to TRBJ2-1; TRBD2 aligns across 9 bases. Germline V gene sequence: CDR1 SGHRS, CDR2 YFSETQ. This CDR3 spans 16 amino acids. Germline trimming cut 4 bases from V and 9 bases from J; bases unmatched to any gene: 14. Here the CDR3 reads CASSPPMAGGLSEQFF. In DNA, the CDR3 is TGCGCCAGCAGCCCCCCCATGGCGGGGGGGCTAAGTGAGCAGTTCTTC.

This clonotype came up many times. This chain links TRBV7-9 with TRBJ1-1, with D unclear. There are 14 residues in the CDR3. The V end was cut by 3 bases, the J end by 4 bases, with 12 bases between. Germline CDR1 is SEHNR and CDR2 is FQNEAQ (reference sequence). CDR3 protein: CASSFLPSGTEAFF. CDR3 bases: TGTGCCAGCAGCTTCTTACCTTCAGGCACTGAAGCTTTCTTT.

This clonotype has a handful of counts. This chain links TRBV2 with TRBJ2-1; TRBD1 matches 8 bases. With V trimmed by 6 bases and J by 4 bases, 8 bases remained unmatched. Germline V CDR1 and CDR2: SNHLY, FYNNEI. This CDR3 contains 15 residues. CDR3 DNA: TGTGCCAGCAGCGTGGACAGGGCTTTATACAATGAGCAGTTCTTC. This codes for CASSVDRALYNEQFF. Filled out from reference TRBV2 and TRBJ2-1, the complete variable domain reads EPEVTQTPSHQVTQMGQEVILRCVPISNHLYFYWYRQILGQKVEFLVSFYNNEISEKSEIFDDQFSVERPDGSNFTLKIRSTKLEDSAMYFCASSVDRALYNEQFFGPGTRLTVL.

The chain joins TRBV7-2 to TRBJ1-1; TRBD1 is a possible D gene (5 bases). The V gene lost 1 base and the J gene lost 5 bases, with 14 bases spanning the gap. Per the germline V gene, CDR1 is SGHTA and CDR2 is FQGNSA. The CDR3 length is 15 residues. The CDR3 DNA reads as TGTGCCAGCAGCTTAGTGGGGGGGGAAAGGACTGAAGCTTTCTTT. It is translated as CASSLVGGERTEAFF. The variable domain in full, completed from reference TRBV7-2 and TRBJ1-1, reads GAGVSQSPSNKVTEKGKDVELRCDPISGHTALYWYRQSLGQGLEFLIYFQGNSAPDKSGLPSDRFSAERTGGSVSTLTIQRTQQEDSAVYLCASSLVGGERTEAFFGQGTRLTVV.

This clonotype was seen at least ten times. The chain carries TRBV7-2 and TRBJ2-5; TRBD2 matches 11 bases. The CDR3 is 16 residues long. Unmatched junction bases numbered 5, after V lost 0 bases and J lost 5 bases. In germline, CDR1 is SGHTA, CDR2 FQGNSA. The CDR3 DNA is TGTGCCAGCAGCTTAGCTAGCGGGAGGGCCTGGGAGACCCAGTACTTC. Residues: CASSLASGRAWETQYF.

The rearrangement uses TRBV3-1 and TRBJ1-2, with 8 bases identical to TRBD1. The CDR3 is 15 amino acids. Germline V lookup: CDR1 LGHDT, CDR2 YNNKEL (reference sequence). V gave up 4 bases and J gave up 7 bases; unmatched junction bases: 11. CDR3 DNA sequence: TGTGCCAGCAGCCCGCGAATTGGGACAGGAGCTGGCTACACCTTC. Protein: CASSPRIGTGAGYTF. Looking up the rest from reference TRBV3-1 and TRBJ1-2 gives the full variable domain: DTAVSQTPKYLVTQMGNDKSIKCEQNLGHDTMYWYKQDSKKFLKIMFSYNNKELIINETVPNRFSPKSPDKAHLNLHINSLELGDSAVYFCASSPRIGTGAGYTFGSGTRLTVV.

This clonotype was observed a handful of times. V is TRBV12-3 or TRBV12-4 and J is TRBJ2-5, with 10 bases aligning to TRBD2. Trimming at V came to 2 bases and at J to 4 bases, leaving 10 bases not matched to a gene. CDR3 length: 17 residues. The CDR3 nucleotides are TGTGCCAGCAGTTTATTCGTGGTTAGCGGGGGGCTAGAGACCCAGTACTTC. This sequence encodes CASSLFVVSGGLETQYF.

This clonotype was counted only a few times. The chain carries TRBV18 and TRBJ1-2; TRBD1 is a possible D gene (6 bases). The CDR3 spans 15 residues. The V gene lost 5 bases and the J gene lost 0 bases, with 13 bases spanning the gap. The V gene's germline CDR1 is KGHSH and CDR2 LQKENI. The CDR3 is CASSSSGEPNYGYTF. CDR3 sequence (DNA): TGTGCCAGCTCAAGCTCAGGGGAACCTAACTATGGCTACACCTTC.

Only a few counts were recorded for this clonotype. This rearrangement joins TRBV6-1 to TRBJ2-1; 9 bases fit TRBD1. The CDR3 runs to 15 residues. Germline trimming cut 4 bases from V and 7 bases from J; bases unmatched to any gene: 8. Germline V gene data show CDR1 as MNHNS and CDR2 as SASEGT. The CDR3 nucleotides are TGTGCCAGCAGTGTGTCACAGGGGGCATGGAATGAGCAGTTCTTC. Its translation is CASSVSQGAWNEQFF.

Of note for this clonotype: Likely a read error: the CDR3 ends without its conserved phenylalanine or tryptophan. This sequence joins TRBV4-3 and TRBJ1-1, with 8 bases identical to TRBD1. Germline V gives CDR1 LGHNA, CDR2 YSLEER. The length of the CDR3 is 17 residues. V shed 1 base and J 3 bases; nucleotides not matched to a gene: 10. The CDR3, as DNA: TGCGCCAGCAGCCAAGGGCGGACAGGGAGGAGGTACACTGAAGCTTTCTCT. Its translation is CASSQGRTGRRYTEAFS.

This clonotype has at least ten counts. This chain connects TRBV2 to TRBJ2-7; TRBD2 agrees at 9 bases. The CDR3 length is 13 residues. The germline V gene has CDR1 SNHLY and CDR2 FYNNEI. V trimming: 6 bases; J trimming: 1 base; junction bases outside the gene matches: 1. This CDR3 is CASRGLASYEQYF. The CDR3 nucleotides read TGTGCCAGCAGGGGACTAGCATCCTACGAGCAGTACTTC.

This clonotype appeared a few times. The rearrangement links TRBV10-3 to TRBJ2-7; 10 bases fit TRBD1. The CDR3 is 13 residues long. V was pared by 7 bases and J by 5 bases, with 5 bases of the junction left unmatched. Germline CDR1 reads ENHRY; CDR2 reads SYGVKD. The chain's CDR3 is CAIMGQGLHEQYF. CDR3 nucleotides: TGTGCCATCATGGGACAGGGGTTGCACGAGCAGTACTTC.

This clonotype occurred a few times. This chain links TRBV5-1 with TRBJ2-7; 9 bases map to TRBD2. Unmatched junction bases numbered 7, after V lost 4 bases and J lost 2 bases. This CDR3 has 15 amino acids. Per germline, CDR1 SGHRS and CDR2 YFSETQ. Written as DNA, the CDR3 is TGCGCCAGCAGCACAGGTAGCGGGAGCACCTACGAGCAGTACTTC. Its translation is CASSTGSGSTYEQYF.

The rearrangement joins TRBV5-5 to TRBJ2-6, with TRBD1 matching 8 bases. The CDR3 totals 17 residues. The germline CDR1 and CDR2 sequences are SGHKS and YYEKEE (reference sequence). The ends lost 4 bases at V and 5 bases at J; junction bases unmatched: 11. CDR3 DNA sequence: TGTGCCAGCAGCGCGGGGACAGGTTCTGGAAGGGCCAACGTCCTGACTTTC. It is translated as CASSAGTGSGRANVLTF. Supplemented by reference TRBV5-5 and TRBJ2-6, the full variable domain reads DAGVTQSPTHLIKTRGQQVTLRCSPISGHKSVSWYQQVLGQGPQFIFQYYEKEERGRGNFPDRFSARQFPNYSSELNVNALLLGDSALYLCASSAGTGSGRANVLTFGAGSRLTVL.

This clonotype has a handful of counts. This rearrangement joins TRBV20-1 to TRBJ2-7; D may be TRBD2 (6 bases). Trimming cost V 2 bases and J 0 bases, with 11 bases left between them. Germline CDR1 DFQATT, CDR2 SNEGSKA (reference sequence). There are 14 residues in the CDR3. The CDR3 spells CSARSRDSSYEQYF. In DNA, the CDR3 is TGCAGTGCTAGATCCCGGGACTCCTCCTACGAGCAGTACTTC.

This clonotype was counted at least ten times. The J gene is TRBJ2-7, the V gene TRBV20-1, with 10 bases that match TRBD1. V lost 4 bases, J lost 5 bases, and 5 bases stayed unmatched. The CDR3 is made up of 13 amino acids. Germline V lookup: CDR1 DFQATT, CDR2 SNEGSKA (reference sequence). CDR3 amino acids: CSAKTGGIDEQYF. CDR3 bases: TGCAGTGCTAAGACAGGGGGCATCGACGAGCAGTACTTC.

This clonotype was counted at least ten times. This rearrangement joins TRBV4-3 to TRBJ2-2, with TRBD2 matching 9 bases. The V gene's germline CDR1 is LGHNA and CDR2 YSLEER. V trimming: 1 base; J trimming: 5 bases; junction bases outside the gene matches: 8. The length of the CDR3 is 17 residues. The CDR3, as DNA: TGCGCCAGCAGCCAAGGCGCGGGAGGGCCTGAGACCGGGGAGCTGTTTTTT. Its translation: CASSQGAGGPETGELFF.

As for this clonotype: Given a much more abundant clone one base away, this may be a read error. This sequence joins TRBV7-2 and TRBJ2-2, with TRBD2 matching over 11 bases. The germline V gene encodes CDR1 SGHTA and CDR2 FQGNSA. The CDR3 is made up of 17 amino acids. CDR3 protein: CASSSPLSGGATRELFF. In DNA, the CDR3 is TGTGCCAGCAGCTCTCCACTTAGCGGGGGGGCCACCCGGGAGCTGTTTTTT.

This clonotype was seen ten or more times. The DNA of the CDR3 is TGCAGTGCGGGTAACAATGAGCAGTTCTTC. Encoded protein: CSAGNNEQFF. The chain couples TRBV20-1 to TRBJ2-1; no definite D call. CDR3 length: 10 amino acids. Per germline, CDR1 DFQATT and CDR2 SNEGSKA (reference sequence). V gave up 6 bases and J gave up 5 bases, with 5 bases separating them.